The TCR beta chain described here comes from a study of CD8+ T cells in alopecia areata. RNA was isolated and reverse transcribed to cDNA, the sequencing template. Repertoires were generated with immunoSEQ multiplex PCR, while TCRdb's copy carries only in-frame clones and drops some. The table lists around 250,000 clones, roughly two thirds of them singletons, with around 1.2% in the top ten. The ends were cut back, 2 bases at V and 4 bases at J, with 8 bases in the middle. This CDR3 region has 12 residues. The germline CDR1 and CDR2 sequences are SQVTM and ANQGSEA. This clone has a handful of counts.

The clonotype comes from a human donor with alopecia areata. J is TRBJ1-2 and V is TRBV29-1; D is unresolved. This specimen was CD4+ T cells sorted from blood, taken at week 0. The CDR3 bases are TGCAGCGTTGAACGTCCAGGCTATGGCTACACCTTC. Amino acid sequence: CSVERPGYGYTF.